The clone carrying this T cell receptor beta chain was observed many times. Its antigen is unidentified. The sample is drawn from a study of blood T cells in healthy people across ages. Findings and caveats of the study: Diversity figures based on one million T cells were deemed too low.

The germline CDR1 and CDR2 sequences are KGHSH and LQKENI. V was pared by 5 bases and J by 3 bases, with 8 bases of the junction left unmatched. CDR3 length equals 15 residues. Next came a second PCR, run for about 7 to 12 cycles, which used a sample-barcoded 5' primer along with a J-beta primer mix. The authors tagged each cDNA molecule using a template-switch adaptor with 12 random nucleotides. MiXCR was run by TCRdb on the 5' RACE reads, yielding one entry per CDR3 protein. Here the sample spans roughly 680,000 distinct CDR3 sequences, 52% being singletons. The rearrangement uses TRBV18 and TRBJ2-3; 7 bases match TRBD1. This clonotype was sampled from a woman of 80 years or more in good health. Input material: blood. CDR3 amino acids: CASSTRTGQTDTQYF. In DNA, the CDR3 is TGTGCCAGCTCAACCCGGACAGGACAAACAGATACGCAGTATTTT. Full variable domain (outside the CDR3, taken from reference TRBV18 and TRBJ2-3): NAGVMQNPRHLVRRRGQEARLRCSPMKGHSHVYWYRQLPEEGLKFMVYLQKENIIDESGMPKERFSAEFPKEGPSILRIQQVVRGDSAAYFCASSTRTGQTDTQYFGPGTRLTVL.